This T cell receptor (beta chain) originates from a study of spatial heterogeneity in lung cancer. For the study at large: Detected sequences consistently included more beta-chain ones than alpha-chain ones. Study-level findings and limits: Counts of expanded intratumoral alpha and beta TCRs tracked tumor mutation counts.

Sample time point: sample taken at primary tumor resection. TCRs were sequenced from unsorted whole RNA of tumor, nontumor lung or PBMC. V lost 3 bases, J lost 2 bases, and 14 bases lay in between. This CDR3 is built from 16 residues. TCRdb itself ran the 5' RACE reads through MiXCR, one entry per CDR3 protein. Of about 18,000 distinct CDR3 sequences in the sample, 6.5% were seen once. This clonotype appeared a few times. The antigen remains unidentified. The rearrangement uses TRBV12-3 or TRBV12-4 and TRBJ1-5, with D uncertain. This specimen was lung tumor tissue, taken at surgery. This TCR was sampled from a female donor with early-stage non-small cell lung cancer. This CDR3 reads CASSFTAQSGNQPQHF. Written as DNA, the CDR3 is TGTGCCAGCAGTTTCACCGCACAGTCGGGCAATCAGCCCCAGCATTTT.